This entry lists 25 T cell receptor beta chains sequenced from one sample in a study of T-cell reconstitution after alpha-beta-depleted transplantation in children. Unique molecular identifiers were built into the TCRbeta library. TCRdb re-analysed the PCR reads in MiXCR, keeping a single row per CDR3 protein. The profile shows 780,000 or so distinct CDR3 sequences, roughly 16% of them singletons. The starting material was PBMCs, mostly from graft donor cells, obtained 360 days after TCRalphabeta/CD19-depleted stem cell transplant. The receptors stem from a male patient under 18 who had a stem cell transplant for acute lymphoblastic leukemia, so the T cells may come from the graft donor.

This clonotype came up a few times. The genes are TRBV15 and TRBJ2-5; 11 nucleotides agree with TRBD1. Germline CDR1 and CDR2: LNHNV and YYDKDF (reference sequence). The CDR3 extends over 16 amino acids. V was pared by 0 bases and J by 5 bases, with 5 bases of the junction left unmatched. CDR3 DNA: TGTGCCACCAGCAGAGAGAGGGACAGGGGGTATGAGACCCAGTACTTC. Amino acids: CATSRERDRGYETQYF. The full variable domain, in which reference TRBV15 and TRBJ2-5 provide the parts outside the CDR3, is DAMVIQNPRYQVTQFGKPVTLSCSQTLNHNVMYWYQQKSSQAPKLLFHYYDKDFNNEADTPDNFQSRRPNTSFCFLDIRSPGLGDTAMYLCATSRERDRGYETQYFGPGTRLLVL.

V usage is TRBV7-9 and J usage is TRBJ2-7; 7 nucleotides match TRBD1. The CDR3 sequence is 14 residues long. Germline lookup yields CDR1 SEHNR and CDR2 FQNEAQ (reference sequence). V was clipped by 7 bases and J by 0 bases; unmatched bases: 6. The CDR3 region is CASKMDRSSYEQYF. The CDR3, as DNA: TGTGCCAGCAAGATGGACAGGAGCTCCTACGAGCAGTACTTC.

This clonotype appeared many times. This chain links TRBV5-1 with TRBJ2-2; D is possibly TRBD1 (6 bases). This CDR3 contains 17 residues. Trimming pared 0 bases from V and 2 bases from J, leaving 14 bases between. Looked up from germline, CDR1 is SGHRS and CDR2 is YFSETQ. CDR3 region: CASSLVSGQINTGELFF. In DNA, the CDR3 is TGCGCCAGCAGCTTGGTTTCCGGACAGATCAACACCGGGGAGCTGTTTTTT.

This clonotype has ten or more counts. The chain combines TRBV7-8 with TRBJ1-3; D gene ambiguous. In germline, CDR1 is SGHVS, CDR2 FQNEAQ. Trimming removed 2 bases from V and 1 base from J, with 9 bases in between. This CDR3 has 15 residues. The CDR3 sequence: CASSLQTGSGNTIYF. The CDR3 nucleotides read TGTGCCAGCAGCTTACAGACGGGATCTGGAAACACCATATATTTT.

This clonotype was recorded a few times. The J gene is TRBJ2-4, the V gene TRBV5-1; D remains ambiguous. The germline V gene has CDR1 SGHRS and CDR2 YFSETQ. Trimming took off 0 bases at V and 5 bases at J, with 9 bases between the two ends. CDR3 length: 14 amino acids. CDR3: CASSLEGPQNIQYF. The CDR3 region has the DNA TGCGCCAGCAGCTTGGAGGGTCCCCAAAACATTCAGTACTTC.

This chain uses TRBV4-1 with TRBJ2-1; 8 nucleotides align to TRBD1. Trimming took 0 bases from V and 8 from J; bases not matched to a gene: 9. Germline-derived CDR1 and CDR2 are MGHRA and YSYEKL. The CDR3 consists of 16 residues. The CDR3 DNA reads TGCGCCAGCAGCCAAGAAGGGACAGGTTCTGGGGATGAGCAGTTCTTC. Its protein product is CASSQEGTGSGDEQFF.

In its sample, this clonotype was seen many times. The rearrangement joins TRBV29-1 to TRBJ2-1; tentatively, D is TRBD1 or TRBD2 (5 bases each). There are 13 residues in the CDR3. The ends were cut back, 4 bases at V and 1 base at J, with 8 bases in the middle. Germline CDR1 reads SQVTM; CDR2 reads ANQGSEA. The CDR3 bases are TGCAGCGTTGGGGACCTATCCTACAATGAGCAGTTCTTC. Translated, it gives CSVGDLSYNEQFF.

J is TRBJ2-7 and V is TRBV12-3 or TRBV12-4; 8 positions match TRBD1. With 7 bases clipped from V and 2 bases from J, the junction kept 7 bases outside the gene matches. This CDR3 has 14 residues. The DNA of the CDR3 is TGTGCCAGCACCAGGGACAGGACCACCTACGAGCAGTACTTC. Translating it yields CASTRDRTTYEQYF.

V usage is TRBV18 and J usage is TRBJ2-7; D perhaps matches TRBD1 (5 bases). CDR1 and CDR2 from the germline V gene are KGHSH and LQKENI. The length of the CDR3 is 13 residues. V was pared by 5 bases and J by 2 bases, with 10 bases between. Written as DNA, the CDR3 is TGTGCCAGCTCAATCACAGGAACCTACGAGCAGTACTTC. This gives the protein CASSITGTYEQYF.

At least ten counts were recorded for this clonotype. This chain uses TRBV5-1 with TRBJ2-1; 7 nucleotides align to TRBD1. The junction had 6 bases not matched to a gene; V was cut back by 5 bases and J by 4 bases. CDR3 length: 14 residues. Germline V lookup: CDR1 SGHRS, CDR2 YFSETQ. The CDR3 spells CASSTGDGYNEQFF. CDR3 nucleotides: TGCGCCAGCAGTACAGGGGACGGTTACAATGAGCAGTTCTTC.

This clonotype was detected only a few times. The chain employs TRBV20-1 and TRBJ2-2, with 8 positions matching TRBD2. The CDR3 has 16 amino acids. The V gene's germline CDR1 is DFQATT and CDR2 SNEGSKA (reference sequence). V shed 5 bases and J 0 bases; nucleotides not matched to a gene: 8. CDR3 sequence (DNA): TGCAGTGCTGGGGGGACTAGAGCGGCGAACACCGGGGAGCTGTTTTTT. This sequence encodes CSAGGTRAANTGELFF.

This clonotype has a handful of counts. This sequence joins TRBV29-1 and TRBJ2-2; the D gene is possibly TRBD1 (5 bases). From germline, CDR1 is SQVTM and CDR2 ANQGSEA. This CDR3 has 13 amino acids. The V end lost 5 bases, the J end lost 2 bases, and 9 bases lay between the germline ends. This CDR3 is CSVLQGNTGELFF. CDR3 nucleotides: TGCAGCGTTCTCCAGGGCAACACCGGGGAGCTGTTTTTT.

A few counts support this clonotype. This chain connects TRBV29-1 to TRBJ2-6, with D unresolved. Germline CDR1 SQVTM, CDR2 ANQGSEA. Deletions cut 4 bases from V and 1 base from J, with 11 bases between. The CDR3 covers 15 residues. The CDR3 region is CSVALLGSGANVLTF. CDR3 bases: TGCAGCGTTGCTTTATTGGGGTCTGGGGCCAACGTCCTGACTTTC.

This clonotype was seen a few times. The chain couples TRBV19 to TRBJ2-1; D is possibly TRBD2 (6 bases). This CDR3 has 16 residues. Deletions cut 6 bases from V and 2 bases from J, with 17 bases between. CDR1 is LNHDA, CDR2 SQIVND, per germline (reference sequence). The CDR3 sequence is CASSLAALVTYNEQFF. The CDR3 coding sequence is TGTGCCAGTAGCTTAGCGGCCCTTGTAACCTACAATGAGCAGTTCTTC. The whole variable domain, remainder taken from reference TRBV19 and TRBJ2-1, is DGGITQSPKYLFRKEGQNVTLSCEQNLNHDAMYWYRQDPGQGLRLIYYSQIVNDFQKGDIAEGYSVSREKKESFPLTVTSAQKNPTAFYLCASSLAALVTYNEQFFGPGTRLTVL.

This clonotype came up a few times. At one end the junction does not follow the germline gene, possibly because of a read error. CDR3 protein: CASSFFEPAKIF. CDR3 DNA sequence: TGTGCCAGCAGCTTTTTCGAACCTGCGAAGATCTTT. The chain uses TRBV7-8 and TRBJ1-1; no clear D gene. The germline CDR1 and CDR2 sequences are SGHVS and FQNEAQ. The CDR3 extends over 12 amino acids.

The chain recombines TRBV5-1 with TRBJ2-1; 8 nucleotides agree with TRBD2. The CDR3 consists of 15 residues. From germline, CDR1 is SGHRS and CDR2 YFSETQ. V was pared by 5 bases and J by 3 bases, with 7 bases of the junction left unmatched. The CDR3 sequence: CASRPTSGFYNEQFF. The CDR3 region has the DNA TGCGCCAGCAGGCCTACTAGCGGTTTCTACAATGAGCAGTTCTTC.

This clonotype was seen a few times. The CDR3, as DNA: TGTGCCAGCAGTTTAATCTTCTTTGGCGGAACCGACAATGAGCAGTTCTTC. Residues: CASSLIFFGGTDNEQFF. The chain links TRBV12-3 or TRBV12-4 to TRBJ2-1; D not resolved. V lost 2 bases and J 5 bases, leaving 19 bases between the germline ends. CDR3 size: 17 residues.

The rearrangement joins TRBV9 to TRBJ2-5, with 8 bases aligning to TRBD2. V was pared by 0 bases and J by 5 bases, with 9 bases of the junction left unmatched. CDR3 size: 16 residues. In germline, CDR1 is SGDLS, CDR2 YYNGEE. The CDR3 reads CASSVDGAGGGETQYF. The DNA for the CDR3 is TGTGCCAGCAGCGTAGACGGCGCGGGGGGCGGGGAGACCCAGTACTTC.

This clonotype has only a few counts. The chain employs TRBV12-3 or TRBV12-4 and TRBJ2-7; possibly TRBD1 for D (6 bases). V dropped 8 bases and J dropped 3 bases, with 11 bases sitting between them. The CDR3 has 12 residues. The CDR3 DNA follows: TGTGCCAGCTTTGGGGGCAGCTACGAGCAGTACTTC. Protein product: CASFGGSYEQYF.

This clonotype came up a few times. The chain joins TRBV7-9 to TRBJ2-3, with D tentatively TRBD2 (6 bases). This CDR3 has 15 residues. CDR1 is SEHNR and CDR2 is FQNEAQ in the germline V gene (reference sequence). With 2 bases removed from V and 0 bases from J, the gap between germline ends came to 9 bases. The CDR3 DNA is TGTGCCAGCAGCTTAAACCGGGGGAGCACAGATACGCAGTATTTT. It specifies CASSLNRGSTDTQYF.

This clonotype has just a few counts. The rearrangement joins TRBV20-1 to TRBJ1-2; D is unclear. Per the germline V gene, CDR1 is DFQATT and CDR2 is SNEGSKA (reference sequence). The ends were cut back, 3 bases at V and 8 bases at J, with 16 bases in the middle. The CDR3 has 13 amino acids. The CDR3 spells CSARPRYQRGYTF. CDR3 DNA sequence: TGCAGTGCTAGGCCCCGGTACCAGAGGGGCTACACCTTC.

This rearrangement joins TRBV4-1 to TRBJ2-3; 7 bases map to TRBD2. CDR1 is MGHRA and CDR2 is YSYEKL in the germline V gene. V gave up 1 base and J gave up 2 bases; unmatched junction bases: 6. The CDR3 totals 16 residues. As DNA, the CDR3 is TGCGCCAGCAGCCAAGTAAGGCTAGCGGTCACAGATACGCAGTATTTT. It encodes CASSQVRLAVTDTQYF.

The V and J genes are TRBV5-1 and TRBJ2-6, with D unresolved. Germline V gene sequence: CDR1 SGHRS, CDR2 YFSETQ. CDR3 length: 12 amino acids. V was trimmed by 3 bases and J by 12 bases, leaving 10 bases between them. The CDR3 protein is CASSSRVGVLTF. The CDR3 DNA follows: TGCGCCAGCAGCTCAAGAGTGGGCGTCCTGACTTTC.

This clonotype occurred a few times. The genes are TRBV9 and TRBJ1-2; D remains ambiguous. Trimming stripped 7 bases from V and 4 bases from J, with 17 bases between. The germline gives CDR1 SGDLS, CDR2 YYNGEE. This CDR3 is built from 14 residues. CDR3 bases: TGTGCCAGCTCCCCTGGCTTGCCGAGCTATGGCTACACCTTC. It specifies CASSPGLPSYGYTF.

The rearrangement joins TRBV21-1 to TRBJ1-1; the table's D call, TRBD1, has no DNA check behind it. TRBV21-1 is a recognized pseudogene. The CDR3 extends over 18 amino acids. The CDR3 here is CASSKDNSDGRGNTEAFF. The CDR3 coding sequence is TGTGCCAGCAGCAAAGACAACTCAGATGGGCGGGGGAACACTGAAGCTTTCTTT.